Below, 31 T cell receptor beta chains from the same sample are listed, as sequenced in a study of blood T cell repertoires in COVID-19. TCRdb's table, derived via immunoSEQ multiplex PCR, lists solely in-frame clones and lacks some. This sample carries around 130,000 clones, approximately 87% of them seen once, and the ten largest clones take 3.6%. The sequencing input was peripheral blood. The receptors were gathered from a woman aged 60-70 years with acute or convalescent COVID-19.

The rearrangement joins TRBV4-1 to TRBJ1-5; perhaps TRBD1 as D (5 bases). Trimming removed 4 bases from V and 3 bases from J, with 13 bases in between. CDR1 and CDR2 (germline): MGHRA, YSYEKL. This CDR3 has 15 residues. The CDR3 protein is CASSPLWGDNQPQHF. The CDR3, as DNA: TGCGCCAGCAGCCCCTTGTGGGGGGACAATCAGCCCCAGCATTTT.

V gene TRBV15 combines with J gene TRBJ2-3; 14 positions match TRBD2. Trimming cost V 6 bases and J 11 bases; bases outside gene matches: 7. Germline values: CDR1 LNHNV, CDR2 YYDKDF (reference sequence). The CDR3 totals 14 residues. The CDR3 DNA sequence: TGTGCCACCAGGAGACTAGCGGGGGGGGCCGGGCAGTATTTT. This sequence encodes CATRRLAGGAGQYF. The whole variable domain, filled in from reference TRBV15 and TRBJ2-3, reads DAMVIQNPRYQVTQFGKPVTLSCSQTLNHNVMYWYQQKSSQAPKLLFHYYDKDFNNEADTPDNFQSRRPNTSFCFLDIRSPGLGDTAMYLCATRRLAGGAGQYFGPGTRLTVL.

The chain is built from TRBV4-2 and TRBJ1-5; D uncertain. Trimming left V 5 bases short and J 6 bases short, with 11 bases between. Per the germline V gene, CDR1 is LGHNA and CDR2 is YNFKEQ. The length of the CDR3 is 13 residues. The CDR3 reads CASSGVGSQPQHF. The CDR3, as DNA: TGTGCCAGCAGCGGCGTCGGGAGTCAGCCCCAGCATTTT.

This clone was observed once. The V and J genes are TRBV28 and TRBJ2-1; 9 bases map to TRBD2. The CDR3 totals 19 residues. From germline, CDR1 is MDHEN and CDR2 SYDVKM. J gave up 1 base and V 1 base, and 11 bases lay outside the gene matches. CDR3: CASSLYHMTSGSSYNEQFF. In DNA, the CDR3 is TGTGCCAGCAGTTTATACCATATGACTAGCGGTTCTTCCTACAATGAGCAGTTCTTC. Together with reference TRBV28 and TRBJ2-1, the CDR3 gives the full variable domain: DVKVTQSSRYLVKRTGEKVFLECVQDMDHENMFWYRQDPGLGLRLIYFSYDVKMKEKGDIPEGYSVSREKKERFSLILESASTNQTSMYLCASSLYHMTSGSSYNEQFFGPGTRLTVL.

The chain carries TRBV24-1 and TRBJ2-3, with 8 positions matching TRBD2. Germline CDR1 is KGHDR and CDR2 is SFDVKD. V lost 4 bases, J lost 3 bases, and 17 bases stayed unmatched. The CDR3 has 19 residues. In DNA form, the CDR3 reads TGTGCCACCAGTGACCCCTCCCCCCTAAGCGGGAGCAGGACAGATACGCAGTATTTT. Translated, it gives CATSDPSPLSGSRTDTQYF.

This chain joins TRBV19 and TRBJ2-7; 9 bases map to TRBD1. V shed 6 bases, J shed 2 bases, and the junction held 8 bases outside the gene matches. This CDR3 comprises 15 residues. Germline CDR1 is LNHDA and CDR2 is SQIVND (reference sequence). The CDR3 nucleotides are TGTGCCAGTAGCATGGGACAGGGACCTACCTACGAGCAGTACTTC. It codes for CASSMGQGPTYEQYF.

The gene calls are TRBV15 and TRBJ2-1, with 7 nucleotides matching TRBD2. With 0 bases clipped from V and 4 bases from J, the junction kept 12 bases outside the gene matches. The germline V gene has CDR1 LNHNV and CDR2 YYDKDF (reference sequence). CDR3 length: 18 residues. CDR3 in amino acids: CATSRDQRGAGFYNEQFF. The CDR3 nucleotides are TGTGCCACCAGCAGAGATCAGAGGGGAGCGGGATTTTACAATGAGCAGTTCTTC.

The chain carries TRBV2 and TRBJ1-4, with a weak D call TRBD1 (5 bases). The CDR3 runs 13 residues. V lost 4 bases to trimming and J lost 8 bases, with 11 bases between them. Per the germline V gene, CDR1 is SNHLY and CDR2 is FYNNEI. The CDR3 DNA reads as TGTGCCAGCAGTGTGGGGAACAGGGAAAAACTGTTTTTT. Translated, it gives CASSVGNREKLFF. The full variable domain, in which reference TRBV2 and TRBJ1-4 provide the parts outside the CDR3, is EPEVTQTPSHQVTQMGQEVILRCVPISNHLYFYWYRQILGQKVEFLVSFYNNEISEKSEIFDDQFSVERPDGSNFTLKIRSTKLEDSAMYFCASSVGNREKLFFGSGTQLSVL.

V and J are TRBV19 and TRBJ2-1; possible D gene TRBD1, 6 bases. CDR1 is LNHDA, CDR2 SQIVND, per germline (reference sequence). The V and J ends lost 4 bases and 3 bases respectively, with 13 bases between them. This CDR3 spans 15 amino acids. The CDR3 protein is CASSTGDGHYNEQFF. The CDR3 region has the DNA TGTGCCAGTAGTACAGGGGATGGGCACTACAATGAGCAGTTCTTC.

V and J are TRBV7-9 and TRBJ2-4, with a tentative D call TRBD2 (6 bases). CDR1 and CDR2 (germline): SEHNR, FQNEAQ (reference sequence). Between the trimmed V and J ends, which lost 5 bases and 7 bases, there was a span of 9 bases. The CDR3 sequence is 12 residues long. The CDR3 DNA reads TGTGCCAGCAGCCCCGGGAGTAACATTCAGTACTTC. This translates into CASSPGSNIQYF.

The J gene is TRBJ2-3, the V gene TRBV15; a possible D gene is TRBD2 (5 bases). From germline, CDR1 is LNHNV and CDR2 YYDKDF (reference sequence). V shed 5 bases and J shed 8 bases, with 14 bases lying between them. This CDR3 is 13 amino acids long. Here the CDR3 DNA reads TGTGCCACCAGCTCAGAGGTTGGAGGTACGCAGTATTTT. It codes for CATSSEVGGTQYF.

This clone showed up just once. The V call is TRBV27, the J call TRBJ1-1; TRBD1 matches at 8 bases. J was trimmed by 5 bases and V by 8 bases; bases with no gene match: 7. Looked up from germline, CDR1 is MNHEY and CDR2 is SMNVEV (reference sequence). The CDR3 is 13 residues long. CDR3 loop: CASGYRGETEAFF. For the CDR3, the DNA is TGTGCCAGCGGCTACAGGGGGGAGACTGAAGCTTTCTTT.

This clone was seen only a few times. The chain uses TRBV11-3 and TRBJ2-1; D is possibly TRBD2 (6 bases). CDR1 and CDR2 (germline): SGHNT, YENEEA. The germline V and J ends were trimmed by 4 bases and 0 bases, with 16 bases remaining between them. The CDR3 sequence is 17 residues long. In DNA form, the CDR3 reads TGTGCCAGCAGCTCCACAGGAGGGTGGAGCTCCTACAATGAGCAGTTCTTC. Residues: CASSSTGGWSSYNEQFF.

This sequence joins TRBV10-3 and TRBJ2-1, with D perhaps matching TRBD1 (5 bases). V lost 6 bases and J lost 7, with 13 bases in between. The CDR3 loop spans 13 amino acids. From germline, CDR1 is ENHRY and CDR2 SYGVKD. The CDR3 DNA sequence: TGTGCCATCAGGGACCTGACAGAGAATGAGCAGTTCTTC. As protein: CAIRDLTENEQFF.

The chain uses TRBV4-1 and TRBJ1-5, with D perhaps matching TRBD1 (5 bases). Trimming removed 0 bases from V and 5 bases from J, with 14 bases in between. Germline assignment: CDR1 MGHRA and CDR2 YSYEKL. The CDR3 covers 16 residues. The CDR3 protein is CASSQDLGLGDQPQHF. As DNA, the CDR3 is TGCGCCAGCAGCCAAGATCTGGGGTTAGGGGATCAGCCCCAGCATTTT.

The chain uses TRBV5-1 and TRBJ2-3, with a tentative D call TRBD1 (6 bases). CDR1 is SGHRS and CDR2 is YFSETQ in the germline V gene. The CDR3 has 15 residues. V dropped 4 bases and J dropped 0 bases, with 12 bases sitting between them. CDR3 nucleotides: TGCGCCAGCAGCCTAGGGACATTTAGCACAGATACGCAGTATTTT. Translated, it gives CASSLGTFSTDTQYF.

The chain has TRBV6-2 or TRBV6-3 and TRBJ2-1; D possibly corresponds to TRBD2 (6 bases). In germline, CDR1 is MNHEY, CDR2 SVGEGT. The CDR3 runs 18 residues. Trimming pared 4 bases from V and 7 bases from J, leaving 26 bases between. The CDR3 DNA reads as TGTGCCAGCAGTTCACTTCTGGGAGGAGCGGAAGTGATAAATGAGCAGTTCTTC. Residues: CASSSLLGGAEVINEQFF.

The chain joins TRBV7-2 to TRBJ1-1; D is unresolved. Germline values: CDR1 SGHTA, CDR2 FQGNSA. Trimming shortened V by 5 bases and J by 1 base, and 14 bases separated the two germline ends. The CDR3 has 15 amino acids. The DNA for the CDR3 is TGTGCCAGCAGCCCGAGGCTCGGAAAGAACACTGAAGCTTTCTTT. Its translation is CASSPRLGKNTEAFF.

This clone was seen a single time. A read error may account for a junction end that differs from germline. The genes are TRBV7-7 and TRBJ2-5, with 10 bases matching TRBD2. This CDR3 is 15 amino acids long. Germline V gene lookup returns CDR1 SSHAT and CDR2 FNYEAQ (reference sequence). Here the CDR3 DNA reads TGTGCTAGCAGCGCCTCTAGCGGGAGTCCCGGGACCCAGTACTTC. Translating gives CASSASSGSPGTQYF.

The chain carries TRBV5-1 and TRBJ1-1; 8 positions agree with TRBD1. The CDR3 contains 14 residues. Trimming cost V 4 bases and J 1 base; bases outside gene matches: 3. Germline V CDR1 and CDR2: SGHRS, YFSETQ. The chain's CDR3 is CASSRGQANTEAFF. For the CDR3, the DNA is TGCGCCAGCAGCCGGGGACAGGCGAACACTGAAGCTTTCTTT.

This chain joins TRBV9 and TRBJ2-5; TRBD1 matches at 7 bases. Germline V gene lookup returns CDR1 SGDLS and CDR2 YYNGEE. V was pared by 3 bases and J by 3 bases, with 5 bases of the junction left unmatched. CDR3 length: 14 residues. Here the CDR3 reads CASSAGGLKETQYF. The CDR3 DNA follows: TGTGCCAGCAGCGCAGGGGGTCTAAAAGAGACCCAGTACTTC.

The genes are TRBV11-2 and TRBJ2-7, with 7 positions matching TRBD1. Germline lookup yields CDR1 SGHAT and CDR2 FQNNGV. The V and J ends lost 6 bases and 0 bases, in that order; junction bases with no gene match: 8. CDR3 size: 15 residues. CDR3 nucleotides: TGTGCCAGCAGGAGGCAGACAGGGAGCTCCTACGAGCAGTACTTC. It is translated as CASRRQTGSSYEQYF.

J is TRBJ1-6 and V is TRBV5-8, with no clear D. Germline CDR1 and CDR2: SGHTS and YDEGEE. Trimming took off 3 bases at V and 7 bases at J, with 8 bases between the two ends. There are 13 residues in the CDR3. CDR3 loop: CASSSDSNSPLHF. The CDR3 nucleotides are TGTGCCAGCAGCTCCGACTCCAATTCACCCCTCCACTTT.

This clone appeared a few times. The rearrangement uses TRBV10-1 and TRBJ2-2, with TRBD2 matching 9 bases. V shed 3 bases and J 4 bases; nucleotides not matched to a gene: 6. From germline, CDR1 is WNHNN and CDR2 SYGVQD (reference sequence). CDR3 length equals 16 residues. CDR3: CASSDAGGPSTGELFF. Here the CDR3 DNA reads TGCGCCAGCAGTGACGCGGGAGGGCCTTCCACCGGGGAGCTGTTTTTT.

This rearrangement joins TRBV6-5 to TRBJ1-5, with D tentatively TRBD1 (6 bases). The CDR3 has 13 residues. V was trimmed by 8 bases and J by 4 bases, leaving 12 bases between them. Germline V gene lookup returns CDR1 MNHEY and CDR2 SVGAGI. The CDR3 region is CASLQGGNQPQHF. The CDR3 DNA sequence: TGTGCCAGCTTACAGGGCGGGAATCAGCCCCAGCATTTT.

This sequence joins TRBV28 and TRBJ2-3, with TRBD2 identical over 7 bases. The CDR3 sequence is 15 residues long. V lost 6 bases, J lost 6 bases, and 12 bases stayed unmatched. Germline CDR1 and CDR2: MDHEN and SYDVKM. The CDR3 coding sequence is TGTGCCAGCAGGGGGAGTGGGCTGGGAGGGGATACGCAGTATTTT. Residues: CASRGSGLGGDTQYF.

This chain uses TRBV6-5 with TRBJ1-2, with 7 bases aligning to TRBD1. The CDR3 covers 15 residues. Germline V lookup: CDR1 MNHEY, CDR2 SVGAGI. With V trimmed by 1 base and J by 4 bases, 6 bases remained unmatched. The CDR3 loop is CASSYLTGLSYGYTF. In nucleotides, the CDR3 is TGTGCCAGCAGTTACTTGACAGGGTTAAGCTATGGCTACACCTTC.

This clone was counted a single time. The V call is TRBV19, the J call TRBJ2-3; TRBD1 aligns across 9 bases. CDR1 is LNHDA and CDR2 is SQIVND in the germline V gene (reference sequence). V shed 5 bases and J 1 base; nucleotides not matched to a gene: 4. The CDR3 loop spans 15 amino acids. The CDR3 region is CASSPRTGGTDTQYF. Here the CDR3 DNA reads TGTGCCAGTAGTCCGAGGACAGGGGGCACAGATACGCAGTATTTT.

The chain has TRBV5-4 and TRBJ1-1; tentative D call: TRBD1 (6 bases). The CDR3 covers 14 residues. The V gene's germline CDR1 is SGHNT and CDR2 YYREEE (reference sequence). Between the trimmed V and J ends, which lost 2 bases and 6 bases, there was a span of 14 bases. CDR3 loop: CASSLMGAQAEAFF. The CDR3, as DNA: TGTGCCAGCAGCTTAATGGGGGCGCAGGCTGAAGCTTTCTTT.

This chain connects TRBV3-1 (or the pseudogene TRBV3-2) to TRBJ1-2, with 7 bases aligning to TRBD1. The V gene end was trimmed by 2 bases and the J gene end by 4 bases; junction bases not matched to a gene: 7. Germline CDR1 and CDR2: LGHDT and YNNKEL (reference sequence). This CDR3 has 15 amino acids. CDR3 loop: CASSQLGGQFYGYTF. The CDR3 DNA sequence: TGTGCCAGCAGCCAATTGGGGGGACAGTTCTATGGCTACACCTTC.

The chain employs TRBV5-1 and TRBJ2-5, with a tentative D call TRBD1 (5 bases). Germline V gene sequence: CDR1 SGHRS, CDR2 YFSETQ. Trimming stripped 0 bases from V and 5 bases from J, with 14 bases between. The CDR3 has 15 residues. This CDR3 reads CASSLVGLTGETQYF. The CDR3 DNA is TGCGCCAGCAGCTTGGTGGGGCTAACCGGGGAGACCCAGTACTTC. The full variable domain, rest sourced from reference TRBV5-1 and TRBJ2-5, is KAGVTQTPRYLIKTRGQQVTLSCSPISGHRSVSWYQQTPGQGLQFLFEYFSETQRNKGNFPGRFSGRQFSNSRSEMNVSTLELGDSALYLCASSLVGLTGETQYFGPGTRLLVL.